This note documents a single T cell receptor beta chain sequence. Antigen specificity is unknown. The entry originates in a study of post-analysis software for immune sequencing data. About the research overall: Disease trajectories encompassed relapsing-remitting, secondary progressive and progressive-relapsing multiple sclerosis. Points from the study as a whole: Relative to controls, patients with multiple sclerosis showed significantly lower normalized Chao1 diversity. In patients, five or six TRBV segments were more frequent than in controls, with TRBV5-6, TRBV5-1 and TRBV20-1 among them. Strong same-batch co-clustering of samples appeared with F measure clustering.

Sequencing libraries made from TCR beta cDNA carried unique molecular identifiers. Input amounts of 1 to 10 million T cells were used. These gave roughly 0.5 million cDNA molecules, so each molecule approximated one T cell. TCRdb redid the calling of the PCR reads with MiXCR, one entry per CDR3 protein. The table shows about 190,000 distinct CDR3 sequences, with approximately 28% occurring only once. CDR1 and CDR2 (germline): SGHRS, YFSETQ. The V and J ends lost 4 bases and 11 bases, in that order; junction bases with no gene match: 18. CDR3 size: 16 residues. This clonotype was sampled from a girl aged 2-17 years with multiple sclerosis. Sequencing was done on a sample of blood. This chain connects TRBV5-1 to TRBJ2-5, with 9 bases aligning to TRBD1. The CDR3 here is CASSPGGGTGTSEQYF. The CDR3 DNA follows: TGCGCCAGCAGCCCGGGAGGTGGGACAGGGACCTCCGAACAGTACTTC.